This T cell receptor (beta chain) was captured in a study of cytomegalovirus exposure and HLA in healthy donors. Concerning this clone itself: The antigen is not known.

Germline V gene lookup returns CDR1 SGDLS and CDR2 YYNGEE. Trimming took off 2 bases at V and 3 bases at J, with 9 bases between the two ends. The CDR3 sequence is 15 residues long. Profiled with immunoSEQ multiplex PCR; TCRdb holds only in-frame clones, not every one. The table has under 100,000 clones, 96% seen once. General study points: In a later analysis, first-cohort TCR clusters were found to tend to co-occur in the 100 to 150 validation repertoires. The study put 150 to 200 TCR beta chains on its list as cytomegalovirus-associated.

Sequencing was carried out using PBMCs. The receptor was isolated from a man aged 18 to 35 in good health and CMV-seronegative. J is TRBJ2-6 and V is TRBV9; possible D gene TRBD2, 6 bases. The CDR3 reads CASSVGGNGANVLTF. CDR3 sequence (DNA): TGTGCCAGCAGCGTTGGAGGGAATGGGGCCAACGTCCTGACTTTC. Drawing the rest from reference TRBV9 and TRBJ2-6, the complete variable domain is DSGVTQTPKHLITATGQRVTLRCSPRSGDLSVYWYQQSLDQGLQFLIQYYNGEERAKGNILERFSAQQFPDLHSELNLSSLELGDSALYFCASSVGGNGANVLTFGAGSRLTVL.